This T cell receptor (beta chain) was captured by sequencing in a study of human T cells and chemical hapten exposure. About the research overall: Mostly female patients had alopecia areata, totalis or universalis.

The time point here: pre-sensitization, week 0. Treatment indicated: therapeutic diphenylcyclopropenone sensitization with weekly scalp DPC. This clonotype was counted between two and nine times. What it binds is not known. General study points: Because they had alopecia, donors may respond immunologically unlike healthy people. The formation of large CDR3 similarity clusters by expanded TCRs significantly exceeded that of controls. Sensitization with DPC brought no change to TCRs above 1 in 1000 in frequency.

TCRdb analysed the RACE reads with MiXCR anew, one entry per CDR3 protein. The profile covers around 300,000 distinct CDR3 sequences, with 7.7% appearing a single time and around 1.2% taken by the ten largest. Sample: whole blood, taken in connection with sensitization to the hapten diphenylcyclopropenone (DPC). The sequence was obtained from a man aged 18-30 years with alopecia areata. Some clones in this sample may be carry-over from other donors' samples.

The CDR3 nucleotides read TGTGCCAGCAGGATCGGACAGTCCGGCCGCCGGGTGCAGTACTTC. Translated, it gives CASRIGQSGRRVQYF. The J gene is TRBJ2-7, the V gene TRBV6-5; D possibly corresponds to TRBD1 (6 bases). The CDR3 is 15 residues long. The V and J ends lost 6 bases and 9 bases respectively, with 24 bases between them. Germline V gene data show CDR1 as MNHEY and CDR2 as SVGAGI.